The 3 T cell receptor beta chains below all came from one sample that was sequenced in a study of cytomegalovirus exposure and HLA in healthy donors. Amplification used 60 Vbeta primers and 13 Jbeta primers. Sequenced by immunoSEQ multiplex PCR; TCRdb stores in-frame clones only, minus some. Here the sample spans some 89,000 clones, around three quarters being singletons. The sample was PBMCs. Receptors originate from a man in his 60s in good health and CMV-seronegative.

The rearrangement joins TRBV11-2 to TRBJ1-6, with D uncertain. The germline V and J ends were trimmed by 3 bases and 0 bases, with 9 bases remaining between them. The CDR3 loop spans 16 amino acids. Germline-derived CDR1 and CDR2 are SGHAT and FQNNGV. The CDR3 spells CASSFSESSYNSPLHF. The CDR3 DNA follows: TGTGCCAGCAGCTTTTCGGAGAGCTCCTATAATTCACCCCTCCACTTT.

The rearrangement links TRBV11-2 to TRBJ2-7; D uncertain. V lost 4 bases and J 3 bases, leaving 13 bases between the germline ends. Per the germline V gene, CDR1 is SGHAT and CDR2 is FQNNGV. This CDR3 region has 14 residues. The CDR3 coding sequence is TGTGCCAGCAGCTGGAGCCCTGAGCACTACGAGCAGTACTTC. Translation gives CASSWSPEHYEQYF.

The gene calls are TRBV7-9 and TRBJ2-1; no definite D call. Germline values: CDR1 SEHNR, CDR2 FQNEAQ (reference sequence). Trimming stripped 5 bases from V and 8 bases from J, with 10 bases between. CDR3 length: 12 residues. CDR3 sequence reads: CASSTEDHEQFF. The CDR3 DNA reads TGTGCCAGCAGCACAGAAGACCATGAGCAGTTCTTC.